The 16 T cell receptor beta chains below come from one sample, sequenced in a study of CD8 T cells in ankylosing spondylitis. TCRdb re-derived calls from the 5' RACE reads in MiXCR, one entry per CDR3 protein. Of 200,000 to 300,000 distinct CDR3 sequences listed, around 25% were seen once; the top ten hold approximately 0.61%. The sequencing sample was made of blood, either unsorted or a sorted T cell fraction (not recorded which). Source of these receptors: a male donor with ankylosing spondylitis or in good health (not recorded which).

V usage is TRBV12-3 or TRBV12-4 and J usage is TRBJ1-1; no reliable D call. The CDR3 is 10 amino acids. V was pared by 6 bases and J by 6 bases, with 5 bases between. The CDR3 DNA is TGTGCCAGCAGGCAGGCTGAAGCTTTCTTT. Translating gives CASRQAEAFF.

In its sample, this clonotype was seen a few times. J is TRBJ2-3 and V is TRBV12-3 or TRBV12-4, with 12 bases aligning to TRBD2. This CDR3 contains 15 residues. The trim removed 4 bases at V and 8 bases at J, leaving 7 bases unmatched. The DNA of the CDR3 is TGTGCCAGCAGTTATCTAGCGGGGGGGCCGGGTACGCAGTATTTT. Translating it yields CASSYLAGGPGTQYF.

This clonotype showed up just a few times. CDR3 residues: CSARDSTNSPLHF. The CDR3 region has the DNA TGCAGTGCTAGGGACAGTACCAATTCACCCCTCCACTTT. The J gene is TRBJ1-6, the V gene TRBV20-1, with TRBD1 as a possible D gene (6 bases). The germline V gene has CDR1 DFQATT and CDR2 SNEGSKA (reference sequence). There are 13 residues in the CDR3. The ends were cut back, 3 bases at V and 7 bases at J, with 10 bases in the middle.

This clonotype came up many times. V is TRBV29-1 and J is TRBJ2-1; D is ambiguous. The CDR3 extends over 11 amino acids. V lost 5 bases, J lost 4 bases, and 6 bases lay in between. Germline V gene sequence: CDR1 SQVTM, CDR2 ANQGSEA. The CDR3 spells CSVTQYNEQFF. CDR3 nucleotides: TGCAGCGTTACCCAGTACAATGAGCAGTTCTTC.

This clonotype has a count of ten or more. This chain joins TRBV20-1 and TRBJ1-1; D may be TRBD1 (6 bases). The CDR3 length is 13 residues. Germline V CDR1 and CDR2: DFQATT, SNEGSKA (reference sequence). The V end lost 6 bases, the J end lost 0 bases, and 11 bases lay between the germline ends. CDR3 DNA: TGCAGTGCCACGGACAGCATGAACACTGAAGCTTTCTTT. Protein: CSATDSMNTEAFF.

This clonotype has a count of ten or more. The chain employs TRBV29-1 and TRBJ2-3, with D unclear. V lost 3 bases and J 5 bases, leaving 12 bases between the germline ends. In germline, CDR1 is SQVTM, CDR2 ANQGSEA. CDR3 length equals 13 residues. Here the CDR3 reads CSVDTSPGDTQYF. The CDR3, as DNA: TGCAGCGTTGATACCAGCCCGGGAGATACGCAGTATTTT.

This clonotype was observed a handful of times. V and J are TRBV7-2 and TRBJ2-5; 7 nucleotides align to TRBD2. There are 16 residues in the CDR3. Germline CDR1 reads SGHTA; CDR2 reads FQGNSA. V dropped 3 bases and J dropped 7; count of bases not matched to a gene: 14. CDR3 sequence (DNA): TGTGCCAGCAGCTTGGGGGGGACCACGCATTCGCGGACCCAGTACTTC. It codes for CASSLGGTTHSRTQYF. Combining the CDR3 with reference TRBV7-2 and TRBJ2-5 gives the whole variable domain GAGVSQSPSNKVTEKGKDVELRCDPISGHTALYWYRQSLGQGLEFLIYFQGNSAPDKSGLPSDRFSAERTGGSVSTLTIQRTQQEDSAVYLCASSLGGTTHSRTQYFGPGTRLLVL.

The gene calls are TRBV20-1 and TRBJ2-5; D is unclear. Trimming pared 2 bases from V and 6 bases from J, leaving 13 bases between. From germline, CDR1 is DFQATT and CDR2 SNEGSKA (reference sequence). This CDR3 region has 13 residues. As DNA, the CDR3 is TGCAGTGCTAGATTGGCGGCAGAAAAGACCCAGTACTTC. Translated: CSARLAAEKTQYF.

The chain combines TRBV9 with TRBJ2-5; D is perhaps TRBD1 or TRBD2 (6 bases each). V shed 3 bases and J shed 2 bases, with 17 bases lying between them. The CDR3 spans 16 residues. Germline V gene sequence: CDR1 SGDLS, CDR2 YYNGEE. The CDR3 here is CASSALGGRIQETQYF. The CDR3 DNA reads as TGTGCCAGCAGCGCACTAGGGGGGAGAATACAAGAGACCCAGTACTTC.

The genes are TRBV20-1 and TRBJ2-1, with 10 bases that match TRBD1. Germline CDR1 reads DFQATT; CDR2 reads SNEGSKA (reference sequence). The trim removed 1 base at V and 9 bases at J, leaving 6 bases unmatched. The CDR3 extends over 14 amino acids. CDR3 sequence: CSARGQGAKGEQFF. The CDR3, as DNA: TGCAGTGCTAGAGGACAGGGGGCTAAGGGTGAGCAGTTCTTC.

This clonotype has ten or more counts. The chain uses TRBV20-1 and TRBJ2-3; 10 bases match TRBD2. CDR1 DFQATT and CDR2 SNEGSKA come from the germline V gene (reference sequence). CDR3 length: 15 amino acids. With 3 bases clipped from V and 3 bases from J, the junction kept 6 bases outside the gene matches. As DNA, the CDR3 is TGCAGTGCTAGTGGAGTGGGACTAGCGACAGATACGCAGTATTTT. This translates into CSASGVGLATDTQYF.

Ten or more counts support this clonotype. The chain uses TRBV10-3 and TRBJ2-7; unclear D gene. Germline V gene data show CDR1 as ENHRY and CDR2 as SYGVKD. The V and J ends lost 2 bases and 5 bases respectively, with 13 bases between them. CDR3 length equals 14 residues. The CDR3 DNA is TGTGCCATCAGTGAGCCACTACGAAGGGACGAGCAGTACTTC. Its translation is CAISEPLRRDEQYF.

This clonotype was counted many times. The genes are TRBV18 and TRBJ2-3; D not certain. The V end was cut by 1 base, the J end by 2 bases, with 10 bases between. The CDR3 is 15 residues long. In germline, CDR1 is KGHSH, CDR2 LQKENI. CDR3: CASSPRERITDTQYF. The CDR3 DNA follows: TGTGCCAGCTCACCACGCGAGAGGATCACAGATACGCAGTATTTT.

The rearrangement links TRBV29-1 to TRBJ1-1; possible D gene TRBD1, 5 bases. The CDR3 extends over 14 amino acids. Germline CDR1 SQVTM, CDR2 ANQGSEA. V was pared by 4 bases and J by 0 bases, with 12 bases between. The CDR3 loop is CSVAGRQMNTEAFF. CDR3 bases: TGCAGCGTTGCGGGGCGGCAGATGAACACTGAAGCTTTCTTT. Supplemented by reference TRBV29-1 and TRBJ1-1, the full variable domain reads SAVISQKPSRDICQRGTSLTIQCQVDSQVTMMFWYRQQPGQSLTLIATANQGSEATYESGFVIDKFPISRPNLTFSTLTVSNMSPEDSSIYLCSVAGRQMNTEAFFGQGTRLTVV.

The chain recombines TRBV20-1 with TRBJ2-6; 7 bases map to TRBD2. The germline V gene encodes CDR1 DFQATT and CDR2 SNEGSKA (reference sequence). This CDR3 has 15 amino acids. After removal of 1 base from V and 2 bases from J, the junction contained 2 bases not matched to a gene. The CDR3 coding sequence is TGCAGTGCTAGAGGGAGCGGGGCTGGGGCCAACGTCCTGACTTTC. Its translation is CSARGSGAGANVLTF.

This clonotype was counted ten times or more. The chain is built from TRBV20-1 and TRBJ2-1; TRBD2 matches at 11 bases. This CDR3 has 18 amino acids. V gave up 0 bases and J gave up 0 bases; unmatched junction bases: 7. CDR1 DFQATT and CDR2 SNEGSKA come from the germline V gene (reference sequence). The DNA for the CDR3 is TGCAGTGCTAGAGATCTTGGGACTAGCGGACGCTCCTACAATGAGCAGTTCTTC. Its protein product is CSARDLGTSGRSYNEQFF.